This T cell receptor (beta chain) was recorded in a study of spatial heterogeneity in lung cancer. As for the study in general: Donation came from approximately 69 patients with untreated early-stage non-small cell lung cancer. Those follow-up PBMC samples that were available underwent sequencing, at a median interval of around two years following resection.

Trimming left V 2 bases short and J 0 bases short, with 11 bases between. The germline gives CDR1 DFQATT, CDR2 SNEGSKA (reference sequence). The CDR3 sequence is 15 residues long. The count of this clonotype is one. Each TCR cDNA molecule bore a unique molecular identifier. TCRdb processed the 5' RACE reads anew with MiXCR; each CDR3 protein has one entry. The data contain around 110,000 distinct CDR3 sequences, less than 15% of them singletons. Time point in this sample: blood at routine non-recurrence follow-up after resection. The study sequenced unsorted whole RNA from tumor, nontumor lung or frozen PBMC.

This TCR came from a male donor with early-stage non-small cell lung cancer. This specimen consisted of PBMCs, obtained at follow-up. The gene calls are TRBV20-1 and TRBJ2-4; weak D call: TRBD2 (5 bases). CDR3 region: CSARSGNLAKNIQYF. CDR3 sequence (DNA): TGCAGTGCTAGATCGGGAAATTTAGCCAAAAACATTCAGTACTTC.